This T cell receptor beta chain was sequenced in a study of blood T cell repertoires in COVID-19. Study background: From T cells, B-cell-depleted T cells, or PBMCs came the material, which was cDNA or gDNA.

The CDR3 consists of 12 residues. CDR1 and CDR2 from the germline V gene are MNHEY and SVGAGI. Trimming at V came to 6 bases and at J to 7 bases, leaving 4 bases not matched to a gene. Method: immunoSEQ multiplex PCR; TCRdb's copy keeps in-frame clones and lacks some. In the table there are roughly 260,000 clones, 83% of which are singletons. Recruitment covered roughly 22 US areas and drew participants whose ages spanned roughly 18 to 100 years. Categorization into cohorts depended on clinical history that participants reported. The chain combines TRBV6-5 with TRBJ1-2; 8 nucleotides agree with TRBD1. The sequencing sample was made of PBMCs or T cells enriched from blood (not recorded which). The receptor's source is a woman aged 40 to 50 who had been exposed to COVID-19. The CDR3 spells CASSKDRVGYTF. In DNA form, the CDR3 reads TGTGCCAGCAGCAAGGACAGGGTTGGCTACACCTTC.